These 19 T cell receptor beta chains came from one sample sequenced in a study of blood T cell repertoires in COVID-19. Assay used: immunoSEQ multiplex PCR; TCRdb lists only in-frame clones, some missing. The sample has around 180,000 clones, about nine tenths seen once. Sequencing was done on a sample of peripheral blood. Source of these receptors: a man in his sixties with acute or convalescent COVID-19.

The chain carries TRBV7-2 and TRBJ2-3; TRBD2 matches at 8 bases. The V and J ends lost 4 bases and 4 bases, in that order; junction bases with no gene match: 4. Germline CDR1 reads SGHTA; CDR2 reads FQGNSA. The CDR3 sequence is 14 residues long. The CDR3 DNA reads as TGTGCCAGCAGCTCAGGGACTAGATCAGATACGCAGTATTTT. Its translation is CASSSGTRSDTQYF.

The V call is TRBV6-5, the J call TRBJ1-1; D gene unclear. The CDR3 spans 13 residues. Trimming stripped 6 bases from V and 2 bases from J, with 10 bases between. Germline CDR1 is MNHEY and CDR2 is SVGAGI. This CDR3 reads CASRRALNTEAFF. CDR3 nucleotide sequence: TGTGCCAGCAGGAGGGCTCTAAACACTGAAGCTTTCTTT.

The chain joins TRBV5-4 to TRBJ1-1; 7 nucleotides agree with TRBD1. The CDR3 covers 17 residues. V lost 3 bases, J lost 2 bases, and 13 bases stayed unmatched. Per germline, CDR1 SGHNT and CDR2 YYREEE (reference sequence). CDR3 in DNA: TGTGCCAGCAGCTCAGTAGGGGGCGCTTGGGGAAACACTGAAGCTTTCTTT. Translating gives CASSSVGGAWGNTEAFF.

The V call is TRBV29-1, the J call TRBJ1-1; 9 bases line up with TRBD1. Germline CDR1 and CDR2: SQVTM and ANQGSEA. With V trimmed by 7 bases and J by 7 bases, 7 bases remained unmatched. The CDR3 has 12 residues. The CDR3 is CSATGTGIEAFF. The CDR3 coding sequence is TGCAGCGCTACTGGGACAGGGATTGAAGCTTTCTTT.

V gene TRBV27 combines with J gene TRBJ2-1; D is uncertain. V was pared by 5 bases and J by 2 bases, with 13 bases between. The CDR3 consists of 15 residues. The germline CDR1 and CDR2 sequences are MNHEY and SMNVEV (reference sequence). CDR3 sequence (DNA): TGTGCCAGCAGTCCTGTAGCTCCCACCTACAATGAGCAGTTCTTC. Translation gives CASSPVAPTYNEQFF.

The V gene is TRBV9, the J gene TRBJ2-4; tentatively, D is TRBD1 (7 bases). The CDR3 covers 16 residues. V shed 3 bases and J shed 6 bases, with 19 bases lying between them. The germline CDR1 and CDR2 sequences are SGDLS and YYNGEE. The DNA of the CDR3 is TGTGCCAGCAGCGGTGGAGGGGGCGGAATGACAAACATTCAGTACTTC. It codes for CASSGGGGGMTNIQYF.

The chain links TRBV21-1 to TRBJ2-7; the DNA was not compared with TRBD2, the D call given in the table. TRBV21-1 is a known pseudogene. CDR3 size: 16 residues. CDR3 sequence: CASSKEAGQGPYEQYV. The CDR3 bases are TGTGCCAGCAGCAAAGAAGCGGGACAAGGTCCCTACGAGCAGTACGTC.

Worth noting for this clone: Its ends do not fully match the called genes, so a read error is possible. V usage is TRBV5-1 and J usage is TRBJ2-3; 8 positions agree with TRBD2. This CDR3 region has 15 residues. From germline, CDR1 is SGHRS and CDR2 YFSETQ. CDR3 in DNA: TGCGCCAGCAGGTTGGGGGAGCGGGAGACAGATACGCAGTATTTT. It is translated as CASRLGERETDTQYF.

The CDR3 reads CASSIFWGDRDKGEQYF. As DNA, the CDR3 is TGTGCCAGTAGTATTTTCTGGGGCGACAGGGACAAAGGCGAGCAGTACTTC. The rearrangement links TRBV19 to TRBJ2-7; 7 positions agree with TRBD1. Germline V lookup: CDR1 LNHDA, CDR2 SQIVND (reference sequence). Trimming cost V 3 bases and J 6 bases; bases outside gene matches: 17. The CDR3 covers 17 residues.

This clone was observed a few times. CDR3 loop: CASSVGAGGAGTEAFF. The CDR3 DNA reads TGTGCCAGCAGCGTAGGCGCAGGAGGGGCGGGCACTGAAGCTTTCTTT. This chain links TRBV9 with TRBJ1-1; a weak D match, TRBD1 (5 bases). V lost 0 bases and J lost 4, with 16 bases in between. CDR3 length equals 16 residues. Germline lookup yields CDR1 SGDLS and CDR2 YYNGEE.

This clone was recorded once. The chain carries TRBV6-1 and TRBJ1-6, with a weak D call TRBD1 (5 bases). Germline-derived CDR1 and CDR2 are MNHNS and SASEGT. The germline V and J ends were trimmed by 0 bases and 7 bases, with 7 bases remaining between them. The CDR3 length is 14 residues. The CDR3 nucleotides are TGTGCCAGCAGTGAAGCCAGGGCCAATTCACCCCTCCACTTT. Translating it yields CASSEARANSPLHF.

The table lists this clone with a count of one. The chain joins TRBV24-1 to TRBJ1-1; 9 positions agree with TRBD1. V lost 6 bases, J lost 5 bases, and 9 bases stayed unmatched. CDR3 size: 15 residues. Germline CDR1 KGHDR, CDR2 SFDVKD. The CDR3 DNA is TGTGCCACCAGTCCTTCTACAGGGGGCATGACTGAAGCTTTCTTT. Its protein is CATSPSTGGMTEAFF.

The chain carries TRBV13 and TRBJ1-1, with TRBD1 identical over 8 bases. The CDR3 runs 16 residues. Germline-derived CDR1 and CDR2 are PRHDT and FYEKMQ (reference sequence). With V trimmed by 5 bases and J by 1 base, 9 bases remained unmatched. The CDR3 region has the DNA TGTGCCAGCAGCCTAGCTGCCGGGACAGGGAACACTGAAGCTTTCTTT. Translation gives CASSLAAGTGNTEAFF.

The rearrangement uses TRBV24-1 and TRBJ1-1; D might be TRBD1 (5 bases). Germline V gives CDR1 KGHDR, CDR2 SFDVKD. The V and J ends lost 7 bases and 4 bases respectively, with 15 bases between them. The CDR3 extends over 14 amino acids. The CDR3 reads CATRGEGRSTEAFF. In nucleotides, the CDR3 is TGTGCCACCAGGGGGGAGGGTCGAAGCACTGAAGCTTTCTTT.

The V call is TRBV6-2 or TRBV6-3, the J call TRBJ2-5; 10 nucleotides match TRBD2. The J segment lost 4 bases and the V segment lost 0 bases, leaving 8 bases of the junction unmatched. The germline V gene has CDR1 MNHEY and CDR2 SVGEGT. The CDR3 consists of 17 residues. CDR3 region: CASSYSGAGGPRETQYF. The CDR3 bases are TGTGCCAGCAGTTACTCGGGAGCGGGGGGGCCTCGAGAGACCCAGTACTTC.

This clone was detected only once. This chain links TRBV4-2 with TRBJ2-3; maybe TRBD2 (7 bases). Between the trimmed V and J ends, which lost 0 bases and 3 bases, there was a span of 10 bases. The CDR3 runs 15 residues. The germline V gene has CDR1 LGHNA and CDR2 YNFKEQ. The CDR3 loop is CASSQEGGATDTQYF. The CDR3 nucleotides read TGTGCCAGCAGCCAAGAAGGGGGGGCAACAGATACGCAGTATTTT.

The rearrangement links TRBV27 to TRBJ1-2; weak D call: TRBD1 (5 bases). Germline CDR1 and CDR2: MNHEY and SMNVEV (reference sequence). CDR3 length equals 15 residues. Trimming cost V 0 bases and J 2 bases, with 10 bases left between them. CDR3 residues: CASSLSQTVNYGYTF. The CDR3 DNA reads as TGTGCCAGCAGTTTATCTCAGACAGTAAACTATGGCTACACCTTC.

The chain has TRBV7-6 and TRBJ2-7, with D possibly matching TRBD2 (7 bases). Germline V gene sequence: CDR1 SGHVS, CDR2 FNYEAQ. V was clipped by 1 base and J by 1 base, with 14 bases between them. CDR3 size: 16 residues. CDR3 nucleotides: TGTGCCAGCAGCTTAGGCCCGGCGGGGGCGTCCTACGAGCAGTACTTC. Translation: CASSLGPAGASYEQYF.

V usage is TRBV29-1 and J usage is TRBJ1-1; D is possibly TRBD1 (5 bases). The CDR3 is 12 amino acids. CDR1 is SQVTM and CDR2 is ANQGSEA in the germline V gene. Deletions cut 5 bases from V and 1 base from J, with 8 bases between. The CDR3: CSVPDRNTEAFF. CDR3 nucleotides: TGCAGCGTTCCTGACAGGAACACTGAAGCTTTCTTT.